A selection of T cell receptor beta chains follows, all from one sample in a study of human T cells and chemical hapten exposure. TCRdb reprocessed the RACE reads with MiXCR, giving one entry per CDR3 protein. Of 300,000 to 450,000 distinct CDR3 sequences detected, 5.1% appear once; the ten largest clones hold 2.6%. This sample comprised whole blood, obtained in connection with sensitization to the hapten diphenylcyclopropenone (DPC). The source is a woman between 50 and 59 years old with alopecia areata. Some clones in this sample may be carry-over from other donors' samples. Each CDR3 is given with its conserved first and last residue.

cdr3_length: 14
v_call: TRBV7-3
cdr3_aa: CASSPTNRGTEAFF

cdr3_length: 14
v_call: TRBV7-9
cdr3_aa: CASSYDRVETEAFF

cdr3_length: 14
v_call: TRBV12-3/TRBV12-4
cdr3_aa: CASSSDLQGYEQYF

cdr3_length: 15
v_call: TRBV6-2/TRBV6-3
cdr3_aa: CASSQRTASTDTQYF

cdr3_length: 16
v_call: TRBV27
cdr3_aa: CASRLTGISSTDTQYF

cdr3_length: 11
v_call: TRBV2
cdr3_aa: CASRAEETQYF

cdr3_length: 15
v_call: TRBV6-5
cdr3_aa: CASSPTGISNQPQHF

cdr3_length: 12
v_call: TRBV12-3/TRBV12-4
cdr3_aa: CASSVMNTEAFF

cdr3_length: 13
v_call: TRBV7-2
cdr3_aa: CASSLQGRDTQYF

cdr3_length: 15
v_call: TRBV2
cdr3_aa: CASPGGRLGTDTQYF

cdr3_length: 15
v_call: TRBV11-2
cdr3_aa: CASSPTNSGNQPQHF

cdr3_length: 15
v_call: TRBV28
cdr3_aa: CASSFRQGGANEQFF

cdr3_length: 14
v_call: TRBV28
cdr3_aa: CASSYRGRLNEQFF

cdr3_length: 15
v_call: TRBV6-5
cdr3_aa: CASSYSSGSNEKLFF

cdr3_length: 15
v_call: TRBV3-1
cdr3_aa: CASSQGAISNQPQHF

cdr3_length: 14
v_call: TRBV12-3/TRBV12-4
cdr3_aa: CASGDSGGTDTQYF

cdr3_length: 16
v_call: TRBV12-3/TRBV12-4
cdr3_aa: CASSPVPGGFTDTQYF

cdr3_length: 14
v_call: TRBV18
cdr3_aa: CASSPWQLGNEQFF

cdr3_length: 15
v_call: TRBV6-5
cdr3_aa: CASSYSLGAEETQYF

cdr3_length: 16
v_call: TRBV7-9
cdr3_aa: CASSPRVAGSYNEQFF

cdr3_length: 16
v_call: TRBV20-1
cdr3_aa: CSASPIEGGMNTEAFF

cdr3_length: 13
v_call: TRBV29-1
cdr3_aa: CSVWVTYTGELFF

cdr3_length: 13
v_call: TRBV29-1
cdr3_aa: CSVADRLGSPLHF

cdr3_length: 15
v_call: TRBV20-1
cdr3_aa: CSATGPGAGQNIQYF

cdr3_length: 17
v_call: TRBV9
cdr3_aa: CASSVASGTSGYNEQFF

cdr3_length: 17
v_call: TRBV12-3/TRBV12-4
cdr3_aa: CASSLALGTVKAEKLFF

cdr3_length: 13
v_call: TRBV12-3/TRBV12-4
cdr3_aa: CASSPEGVYGYTF

cdr3_length: 17
v_call: TRBV4-2
cdr3_aa: CASSQGPGQLLGNTIYF

cdr3_length: 13
v_call: TRBV12-3/TRBV12-4
cdr3_aa: CASSHTRTYGYTF

cdr3_length: 13
v_call: TRBV12-3/TRBV12-4
cdr3_aa: CASSPGTDYGYTF

cdr3_length: 12
v_call: TRBV30
cdr3_aa: CAWSIPSSPLHF

cdr3_length: 13
v_call: TRBV18
cdr3_aa: CASSPQYGTEAFF

cdr3_length: 11
v_call: TRBV12-5
cdr3_aa: CASGLDRSAFF

cdr3_length: 14
v_call: TRBV6-6
cdr3_aa: CASSRTGGAGELFF

cdr3_length: 16
v_call: TRBV6-5
cdr3_aa: CASSRAGVSSNQPQHF

cdr3_length: 15
v_call: TRBV9
cdr3_aa: CASSVTPGVAGELFF

cdr3_length: 11
v_call: TRBV20-1
cdr3_aa: CSARGMNEQFF

cdr3_length: 13
v_call: TRBV12-3/TRBV12-4
cdr3_aa: CASGDRGRTEAFF

cdr3_length: 18
v_call: TRBV6-1
cdr3_aa: CASRDRGSETYSNQPQHF

cdr3_length: 14
v_call: TRBV2
cdr3_aa: CASSVGQEGYEQYF

cdr3_length: 17
v_call: TRBV10-3
cdr3_aa: CAISPIGRGRGPDTQYF

cdr3_length: 12
v_call: TRBV6-6
cdr3_aa: CASSYGDSEAFF

cdr3_length: 15
v_call: TRBV6-2/TRBV6-3
cdr3_aa: CASRPDNRGWGEQYF

cdr3_length: 19
v_call: TRBV5-1
cdr3_aa: CASSPTRTSGGGRTDTQYF

cdr3_length: 18
v_call: TRBV9
cdr3_aa: CASSRPSGGAPSYNEQFF

cdr3_length: 16
v_call: TRBV6-5
cdr3_aa: CASSPRAEVSATEAFF

cdr3_length: 16
v_call: TRBV18
cdr3_aa: CASSPPSTGRAYEQYF

cdr3_length: 14
v_call: TRBV4-2
cdr3_aa: CASSQKREIDTQYF

cdr3_length: 12
v_call: TRBV28
cdr3_aa: CASRLLGDEQFF

cdr3_length: 15
v_call: TRBV5-1
cdr3_aa: CASSSEGREGTEAFF

cdr3_length: 16
v_call: TRBV12-3/TRBV12-4
cdr3_aa: CASSTPNGGKTFEAFF

cdr3_length: 14
v_call: TRBV7-7
cdr3_aa: CASSLSPAQETQYF

cdr3_length: 14
v_call: TRBV5-1
cdr3_aa: CASGAGQGSHEQYF

cdr3_length: 15
v_call: TRBV5-8
cdr3_aa: CASSLETGVGTEAFF

cdr3_length: 13
v_call: TRBV28
cdr3_aa: CTSSFQILDEAFF

cdr3_length: 16
v_call: TRBV7-9
cdr3_aa: CASSPNSGIPTDTQYF

cdr3_length: 16
v_call: TRBV20-1
cdr3_aa: CSARDYRTGKTDTQYF

cdr3_length: 17
v_call: TRBV6-1
cdr3_aa: CASKGWTSGGPTDTQYF